This TCR beta chain was identified during a study of T cell responses to AZD1222 COVID-19 vaccine. Study-wide points: Donors skewed white British and female; clonal diversity was possibly underestimated.

The method was immunoSEQ multiplex PCR; TCRdb's version includes in-frame clones alone and lacks a portion of them. The sample shows 150,000 to 200,000 clones, 87% of them seen only once. Germline lookup yields CDR1 SGHVS and CDR2 FQNEAQ. V lost 1 base to trimming and J lost 6 bases; unmatched junction nucleotides: 8. The length of the CDR3 is 17 residues. Worth noting for this clone: The antigen is undetermined.

This sequence joins TRBV7-8 and TRBJ2-3; 12 bases line up with TRBD2. The sequence came from an adult in good health. The sample in question was peripheral blood, obtained on day 0 of AZD1222 vaccination. In DNA form, the CDR3 reads TGTGCCAGCAGCTTAGGGACTAGCGGGGAACCCCCCGATACGCAGTATTTT. Translated, it gives CASSLGTSGEPPDTQYF.